This T cell receptor (beta chain) originates from a study of cytomegalovirus exposure and HLA in healthy donors. Study-wide points: Usually a TCR sequence was rare, but some public TCRs were found in many donors.

The CDR3 consists of 14 residues. Germline V CDR1 and CDR2: SGHRS, YFSETQ. J was trimmed by 6 bases and V by 2 bases; bases with no gene match: 6. A word on this clone: Its cognate antigen is unknown.

Profiling relied on immunoSEQ multiplex PCR, and the TCRdb table lists in-frame clones only, not all of them. Here the sample spans 200,000 to 300,000 clones, 70% to 90% being singletons. Sequencing was performed on PBMCs. This sequence originates from a woman in her thirties in good health and CMV-seropositive. This chain joins TRBV5-1 and TRBJ1-1, with TRBD1 matching over 8 bases. The CDR3 sequence: CASSFTGGLSEAFF. CDR3 sequence (DNA): TGCGCCAGCAGCTTCACAGGGGGTCTATCTGAAGCTTTCTTT.